Presented here are 27 T cell receptor beta chains from one specimen sequenced in a study of T cell repertoires in cytomegalovirus infection. TCRdb fed the reads into MiXCR, producing one record per CDR3 protein. This table holds approximately 150,000 distinct CDR3 sequences, roughly 17% found once. What was sequenced was CD8+ T cells from PBMCs. The receptors were sampled from a human donor in good health (CMV status not recorded). Some clones in this sample may be carry-over from other donors' samples.

The CDR3 nucleotides read TGTGCCAGCAGCCCGCGCAGCCCGCGCCTCTCCTACGAGCAGTACTTC. This translates into CASSPRSPRLSYEQYF. The chain is built from TRBV7-2 and TRBJ2-7; no clear D. The V gene's germline CDR1 is SGHTA and CDR2 FQGNSA. Trimming removed 5 bases from V and 0 bases from J, with 17 bases in between. This CDR3 spans 16 amino acids. The full variable domain, in which reference TRBV7-2 and TRBJ2-7 provide the parts outside the CDR3, is GAGVSQSPSNKVTEKGKDVELRCDPISGHTALYWYRQSLGQGLEFLIYFQGNSAPDKSGLPSDRFSAERTGGSVSTLTIQRTQQEDSAVYLCASSPRSPRLSYEQYFGPGTRLTVT.

This chain joins TRBV6-2 or TRBV6-3 and TRBJ2-7; D may correspond to TRBD1 or TRBD2 (5 bases each). Trimming shortened V by 4 bases and J by 3 bases, and 16 bases separated the two germline ends. Germline-derived CDR1 and CDR2 are MNHEY and SVGEGT. The CDR3 runs to 15 residues. The CDR3 loop is CASSFRDGIVYEQYF. CDR3 sequence (DNA): TGTGCCAGCAGTTTCCGGGACGGAATAGTCTACGAGCAGTACTTC.

The chain couples TRBV20-1 to TRBJ1-5; TRBD1 matches 10 bases. This CDR3 has 16 residues. Germline CDR1 reads DFQATT; CDR2 reads SNEGSKA (reference sequence). The V gene end was trimmed by 5 bases and the J gene end by 6 bases; junction bases not matched to a gene: 13. The CDR3 sequence is CSAPQTGTGVRQPQHF. The CDR3 DNA reads as TGCAGTGCTCCGCAAACCGGGACAGGGGTGCGTCAGCCCCAGCATTTT.

This clonotype was picked up a small number of times. The gene calls are TRBV12-3 or TRBV12-4 and TRBJ2-1; D is unresolved. The CDR3 covers 12 residues. V dropped 3 bases and J dropped 10 bases, with 10 bases sitting between them. This chain's CDR3 is CASSFAPGEQFF. The CDR3 region has the DNA TGTGCCAGCAGTTTCGCCCCCGGGGAGCAGTTCTTC.

The chain uses TRBV6-2 or TRBV6-3 and TRBJ2-1; the match to TRBD2 covers 11 bases. The ends lost 2 bases at V and 4 bases at J; junction bases unmatched: 1. The length of the CDR3 is 15 residues. Germline V CDR1 and CDR2: MNHEY, SVGEGT. The CDR3: CASSYGLAGYNEQFF. The DNA of the CDR3 is TGTGCCAGCAGTTACGGACTAGCGGGTTACAATGAGCAGTTCTTC.

This clonotype was seen many times. The chain links TRBV7-2 to TRBJ2-7; TRBD1 agrees at 7 bases. The CDR3 extends over 13 amino acids. V dropped 5 bases and J dropped 2; count of bases not matched to a gene: 3. CDR1 and CDR2 (germline): SGHTA, FQGNSA. The CDR3 nucleotides are TGTGCCAGCAGCGTAGGACAGGCCTACGAGCAGTACTTC. Translation gives CASSVGQAYEQYF.

This clonotype came up many times. V is TRBV28 and J is TRBJ2-1; D gene unclear. V dropped 4 bases and J dropped 11 bases, with 21 bases sitting between them. CDR1 is MDHEN, CDR2 SYDVKM, per germline. This CDR3 contains 15 residues. The CDR3, as DNA: TGTGCCAGCAGTTCCTCTACTACCAAGCGTTTTAAGCAGTTCTTC. Translation gives CASSSSTTKRFKQFF.

The table lists this clonotype with a count of one. The chain combines TRBV7-4 with TRBJ2-3; possibly TRBD1 or TRBD2 for D (5 bases each). V was cut by 5 bases and J by 0 bases, with 12 bases left in between. The CDR3 covers 15 residues. Germline V CDR1 and CDR2: SGHVT, SQSDAQ. The CDR3 sequence is CASSNGGSSTDTQYF. CDR3 nucleotides: TGTGCCAGCAGCAATGGGGGTTCCAGCACAGATACGCAGTATTTT.

This sequence joins TRBV2 and TRBJ2-1; no clear D gene. The CDR3 has 10 amino acids. V was trimmed by 9 bases and J by 8 bases, leaving 8 bases between them. Per germline, CDR1 SNHLY and CDR2 FYNNEI. CDR3 DNA sequence: TGTGCCAGAGGGTTCGATGAGCAGTTCTTC. It specifies CARGFDEQFF.

The J gene is TRBJ2-1, the V gene TRBV14; TRBD2 matches at 9 bases. V lost 4 bases and J lost 5; bases outside the gene matches: 6. This CDR3 spans 15 amino acids. Germline loops: CDR1 SGHDN, CDR2 FVKESK. DNA of the CDR3: TGTGCCAGCAGCCTAATGGGACTAGCCAACAATGAGCAGTTCTTC. Protein sequence: CASSLMGLANNEQFF.

This clonotype was observed at least ten times. The chain recombines TRBV2 with TRBJ2-1; TRBD2 matches 11 bases. V lost 4 bases and J lost 10; bases outside the gene matches: 12. CDR3 length: 16 residues. Germline CDR1 is SNHLY and CDR2 is FYNNEI. In nucleotides, the CDR3 is TGTGCCAGCAGTGCCCCGGGTAGCGGGGGGGCCAGGGAGCAGTTCTTC. This sequence encodes CASSAPGSGGAREQFF.

The chain uses TRBV27 and TRBJ2-1, with 7 bases that match TRBD2. Germline V gene data show CDR1 as MNHEY and CDR2 as SMNVEV (reference sequence). This CDR3 comprises 16 residues. V trimming: 7 bases; J trimming: 5 bases; junction bases outside the gene matches: 14. The CDR3 sequence is CASKTAGPARDNEQFF. The CDR3 DNA follows: TGTGCCAGCAAAACAGCGGGGCCCGCCAGAGACAATGAGCAGTTCTTC.

This clonotype was found a few times. CDR3: CASSLDRSSSYEQYF. In nucleotides, the CDR3 is TGTGCCAGCAGCCTGGACAGGTCCAGCTCCTACGAGCAGTACTTC. The chain has TRBV7-8 and TRBJ2-7, with TRBD1 matching over 7 bases. Germline V gives CDR1 SGHVS, CDR2 FQNEAQ. J gave up 0 bases and V 5 bases, and 7 bases lay outside the gene matches. This CDR3 comprises 15 residues.

This chain connects TRBV7-9 to TRBJ2-1, with no clear D. The germline gives CDR1 SEHNR, CDR2 FQNEAQ (reference sequence). Deletions cut 8 bases from V and 9 bases from J, with 14 bases between. There are 12 residues in the CDR3. The CDR3 sequence is CASGPDRREQFF. CDR3 sequence (DNA): TGTGCCAGCGGACCGGACCGGCGTGAGCAGTTCTTC.

V and J are TRBV7-3 and TRBJ2-1; 9 nucleotides match TRBD2. CDR1 and CDR2 (germline): SGHTA, FQGTGA. CDR3 length equals 15 residues. J lost 4 bases, V lost 4 bases, and 5 bases had no gene match. The DNA of the CDR3 is TGTGCCAGCAGCTATATAGCGGGGGCGTACAATGAGCAGTTCTTC. This sequence encodes CASSYIAGAYNEQFF.

The rearrangement links TRBV27 to TRBJ2-5; the D call may be TRBD1 or TRBD2 (5 bases each). The CDR3 loop spans 16 amino acids. Trimming took off 2 bases at V and 4 bases at J, with 17 bases between the two ends. Germline V gene sequence: CDR1 MNHEY, CDR2 SMNVEV (reference sequence). The CDR3 DNA is TGTGCCAGCAGTTTAGGAAACGGCAGGGAGATAGAGACCCAGTACTTC. Protein: CASSLGNGREIETQYF.

This chain uses TRBV2 with TRBJ2-5, with 10 bases aligning to TRBD1. CDR1 and CDR2 from the germline V gene are SNHLY and FYNNEI. The CDR3 spans 15 residues. J gave up 5 bases and V 8 bases, and 11 bases lay outside the gene matches. CDR3 residues: CASGEDRGSLETQYF. In nucleotides, the CDR3 is TGTGCCAGCGGGGAGGACAGGGGGTCATTGGAGACCCAGTACTTC.

J is TRBJ2-7 and V is TRBV14; no reliable D call. The CDR3 length is 12 residues. Trimming removed 5 bases from V and 6 bases from J, with 11 bases in between. CDR1 SGHDN and CDR2 FVKESK come from the germline V gene. The CDR3, as DNA: TGTGCCAGCAGCTCCGTTGGTCTCGAGCAGTACTTC. Its translation is CASSSVGLEQYF.

This clonotype was detected only a few times. The CDR3 DNA follows: TGCAGTGCTAGAGTAGCCGGCCAGGGGATCGGCTACACCTTC. Translated, it gives CSARVAGQGIGYTF. V gene TRBV20-1 combines with J gene TRBJ1-2, with a weak D call TRBD1 (6 bases). CDR3 length equals 14 residues. V was shortened by 1 base and J by 8 bases, with 17 bases between the two germline ends. CDR1 is DFQATT and CDR2 is SNEGSKA in the germline V gene (reference sequence).

The chain employs TRBV7-9 and TRBJ2-7, with 9 bases identical to TRBD1. CDR1 SEHNR and CDR2 FQNEAQ come from the germline V gene (reference sequence). The CDR3 has 16 amino acids. The J segment lost 5 bases and the V segment lost 5 bases, leaving 13 bases of the junction unmatched. This CDR3 reads CASSARDRDYWDEQYF. Here the CDR3 DNA reads TGTGCCAGCAGCGCGCGGGACAGGGACTACTGGGACGAGCAGTACTTC.

This clonotype was seen more than once but under ten times. The chain recombines TRBV6-2 or TRBV6-3 with TRBJ2-1; 7 nucleotides agree with TRBD1. J was trimmed by 10 bases and V by 0 bases; bases with no gene match: 3. The CDR3 is 13 residues long. Germline CDR1 is MNHEY and CDR2 is SVGEGT. The CDR3 DNA follows: TGTGCCAGCAGTTACTCGACGACAGGGGAGCAGTTCTTC. Encoded protein: CASSYSTTGEQFF.

The chain has TRBV7-2 and TRBJ2-3; possibly TRBD2 for D (7 bases). V was cut by 0 bases and J by 5 bases, with 12 bases left in between. CDR3 length: 15 residues. Germline CDR1 SGHTA, CDR2 FQGNSA. This CDR3 is CASSLAGGPGDTQYF. The CDR3 region has the DNA TGTGCCAGCAGCTTAGCGGGGGGGCCGGGAGATACGCAGTATTTT.

The chain has TRBV7-6 and TRBJ2-1; D is possibly TRBD1 (6 bases). Trimming left V 8 bases short and J 5 bases short, with 10 bases between. The CDR3 has 12 amino acids. Germline CDR1 SGHVS, CDR2 FNYEAQ. The CDR3, as DNA: TGTGCCAGCGCGAGGGGGAACAATGAGCAGTTCTTC. Residues: CASARGNNEQFF.

The chain links TRBV29-1 to TRBJ2-7; 11 nucleotides match TRBD2. J gave up 2 bases and V 7 bases, and 7 bases lay outside the gene matches. Looked up from germline, CDR1 is SQVTM and CDR2 is ANQGSEA. CDR3 length: 14 residues. CDR3 sequence: CSALSGRGAYEQYF. The CDR3 DNA is TGCAGCGCTCTTAGCGGGAGGGGGGCCTACGAGCAGTACTTC.

This clonotype has a handful of counts. This chain joins TRBV4-3 and TRBJ2-7; 7 bases line up with TRBD2. V dropped 4 bases and J dropped 4; count of bases not matched to a gene: 4. The germline V gene has CDR1 LGHNA and CDR2 YSLEER. The CDR3 spans 13 residues. CDR3 coding DNA: TGCGCCAGCAGCCCGGGGGAGGGATACGAGCAGTACTTC. Translating it yields CASSPGEGYEQYF.

The rearrangement links TRBV7-7 to TRBJ2-5; 14 bases match TRBD2. After removal of 4 bases from V and 5 bases from J, the junction contained 12 bases not matched to a gene. Germline V lookup: CDR1 SSHAT, CDR2 FNYEAQ (reference sequence). The CDR3 covers 18 residues. The CDR3 loop is CASSWGLAGEDLRETQYF. CDR3 nucleotides: TGTGCCAGCAGCTGGGGACTAGCGGGAGAAGACCTCCGGGAGACCCAGTACTTC.

In this sample, this clonotype turned up many times. V and J are TRBV7-2 and TRBJ2-1, with TRBD2 as a possible D gene (6 bases). V was clipped by 5 bases and J by 12 bases, with 14 bases between them. In germline, CDR1 is SGHTA, CDR2 FQGNSA. The CDR3 is 12 amino acids. CDR3 residues: CASSDRDFGQFF. The CDR3 bases are TGTGCCAGCAGCGACCGGGACTTCGGGCAGTTCTTC. The complete variable domain, with remaining parts taken from reference TRBV7-2 and TRBJ2-1, reads GAGVSQSPSNKVTEKGKDVELRCDPISGHTALYWYRQSLGQGLEFLIYFQGNSAPDKSGLPSDRFSAERTGGSVSTLTIQRTQQEDSAVYLCASSDRDFGQFFGPGTRLTVL.